The source of this TCR beta chain is a study of regulatory dendritic cells for organ transplantation (dated by TCRdb to between 2016 and 2019). Notes on the research overall: The TCRbeta repertoires of sorted naive and memory CD4+ and CD8+ T cells were sequenced before and after allostimulation with regulatory or mature dendritic cells.

Germline trimming amounts to 1 base on V and 10 bases on J, with 14 as the count of junction bases outside the gene matches. The cysteine opens and the phenylalanine closes a CDR3 of 17 amino acids. Only the CDR3 part of the read is kept: 51 bases, read in frame from the first base. The germline V gene gives CDR1 as MGHRA and CDR2 as YSYEKL. Points the paper makes about the study in general: Only a couple of subjects were sequenced, and considerable between-individual heterogeneity in the alloreactive memory CD8+ T cell pool was noted by the authors. Of the resting subsets, memory CD8+ T cells had the largest number of alloreactive TCR clonotypes. In both subjects, allostimulation led to expansion of memory CD8+ clones, though the expansion induced by regulatory dendritic cells appeared to be more limited than that induced by mature dendritic cells. Repertoires were highly diverse in naive CD4+ and CD8+ T cells, less diverse in memory cells, and most oligoclonal in memory CD8+ cells.

As to this clone: Its antigen is still unknown. No per-base quality is available; no much larger clone lies one base away.

Multiplexed two-step PCR with Vbeta-specific forward primers and Jbeta-specific reverse primers was used to amplify TCRbeta CDR3 regions. Through the immunoSEQ service, the TCRbeta libraries were run on an Illumina instrument for sequencing. From the authors' description of their analysis: IMGT annotation was used to assign V, D and J genes, and synthetic CDR3 analogues were used to correct counts for multiplex PCR bias. The immunoSEQ Analyzer calculated repertoire clonality as one minus the normalized Shannon entropy. Clonal expansion was defined by Fisher's exact test with Benjamini-Hochberg false discovery rate control, using two-tailed P<0.01. TCRdb retrieved this table from immuneACCESS and kept in-frame rearrangements only. Not all clones are present; in checked studies, unresolved V genes account for under half, and no reason is known for the remainder. V, J and clone size reflect that table, while D and trimming were determined from the DNA. A total of 29,000 or so clones appear in this sample, 60% to 80% of them only once. The top ten clonotypes cover about 2.4% of the sample.

FACS was used to sort CD4+ or CD8+ cells into naive T cells, defined as CD45RA+, and memory T cells, defined as CD45RO+. The T cells used for TCR sequencing were obtained from a couple of healthy control subjects. Unstimulated sorted T cell subsets were used as baseline controls for the mixed lymphocyte reactions. The Qiagen DNeasy Blood & Tissue Kit was used for extraction of genomic DNA. Sequencing was performed on memory CD4+ T cells from blood. The cell subset or site label corresponds to: CD45RO+ memory T cells. The rearranged segments are TRBV4-1 and TRBJ2-3; 10 middle bases align to TRBD2. The TCR was taken from a human donor in good health. The CDR3 region: CASSQVRTSGSQFAQYF. The DNA sequence is TGCGCCAGCAGCCAAGTTAGGACTAGCGGTTCCCAGTTTGCGCAGTATTTT.